This TCR beta chain was captured in a study of T-cell reconstitution after alpha-beta-depleted transplantation in children. Study conclusions and caveats: There were reportedly several hundred expanded graft clones from which alpha-beta T cells came about two months after transplant. There were some patients whose high TCRbeta diversity at day 60 came from surviving recipient T cells and thymic progenitors. Diversity and T-cell counts at one year after transplant derived mostly from new T cells.

Germline V gene sequence: CDR1 ENHRY, CDR2 SYGVKD. The length of the CDR3 is 16 residues. The V end lost 0 bases, the J end lost 2 bases, and 11 bases lay between the germline ends. Details on this clonotype: Its specificity is not known.

As it was prepared, the TCRbeta library received unique molecular identifiers. MiXCR, run by TCRdb on the PCR reads, gives a single entry per CDR3 protein. The sample yields around 600,000 distinct CDR3 sequences, about 21% seen once. This rearrangement joins TRBV10-3 to TRBJ1-3; D ambiguous. The sample consisted of PBMCs, mostly from graft donor cells, taken 360 days after TCRalphabeta/CD19-depleted stem cell transplant. The clonotype originates from a boy in the first two years of life who had a stem cell transplant for acute myeloid leukemia, so the T cells may come from the graft donor. CDR3 DNA sequence: TGTGCCATCAGTGAGTCAGCCGAACCCCCTGGAAACACCATATATTTT. This translates into CAISESAEPPGNTIYF.